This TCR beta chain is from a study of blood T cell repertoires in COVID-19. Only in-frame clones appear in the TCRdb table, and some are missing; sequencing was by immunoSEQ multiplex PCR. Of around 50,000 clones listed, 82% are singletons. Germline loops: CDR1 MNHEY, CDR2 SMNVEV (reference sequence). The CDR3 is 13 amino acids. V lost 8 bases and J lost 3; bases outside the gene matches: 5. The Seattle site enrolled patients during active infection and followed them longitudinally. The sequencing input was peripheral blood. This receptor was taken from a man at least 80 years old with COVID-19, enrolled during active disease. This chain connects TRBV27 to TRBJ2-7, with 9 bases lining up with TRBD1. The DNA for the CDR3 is TGTGCCAGCGGCCCGGACAGGGGCTACGAGCAGTACGTC. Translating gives CASGPDRGYEQYV.